This T cell receptor beta chain appears in the sequencing data of a study of T-cell memory formation after mild COVID-19. Study at large: TCR clusters largely stayed donor specific.

This clonotype was seen a few times. The antigen is not known. General observations from the study: Most CD4+ clones that shrank were in CM and EM, while CD8+ ones turned up in EMRA. That cross-reactive memory joined was suggested by some responding clones appearing in pre-infection memory.

A 5'RACE reaction primed in the constant segment made cDNA libraries of TCR alpha and TCR beta, and these carried sample barcodes and UMIs. TCRdb called the 5' RACE reads again in MiXCR, with one record for every CDR3 protein. This repertoire shows around 400,000 distinct CDR3 sequences, less than 25% found once; its top ten account for 7% to 9.5%. Deletions cut 7 bases from V and 4 bases from J, with 20 bases between. The germline CDR1 and CDR2 sequences are SEHNR and FQNEAQ (reference sequence). The CDR3 totals 15 residues. The sample taken for sequencing was PBMCs or a T cell subset sorted from them (not recorded which). V usage is TRBV7-9 and J usage is TRBJ2-7; the D gene is possibly TRBD1 (6 bases). The receptor's source is an adult woman who had mild COVID-19 (a few samples of this study predate the infection). Cell type and time point are not known. CDR3 protein: CASTQDSGQAYEQYF. The CDR3 coding sequence is TGTGCCAGCACCCAGGATTCGGGACAAGCTTACGAGCAGTACTTC.